This TCR beta chain was retrieved from a study of T cells in Graves' hyperthyroidism and ophthalmopathy. The wider study: Peripheral blood was collected at initial diagnosis, before any treatment.

Regions amplified from RNA transcripts were the TCR beta CDR3 regions. Carried out on the TCR CDR3, a first-round RT-PCR used the HTBI primer set. TCRdb used MiXCR to reprocess the multiplex PCR reads, holding one entry per CDR3 protein. The sample carries 650,000 to 750,000 distinct CDR3 sequences, around 15% recorded once. Clinical symptoms, serum thyroxine and TRAb, thyroid ultrasound and orbital computed tomography together formed the diagnostic basis. Fresh peripheral blood, 10 ml, yielded the PBMCs. This clonotype was seen a handful of times. Its antigen remains unknown. This CDR3 is missing its conserved last phenylalanine or tryptophan, likely due to a read error. Study-level results: Most clonotypes that expanded in the thyroid above 0.001 also showed up in blood.

The CDR3 has 16 amino acids. V lost 2 bases, J lost 2 bases, and 15 bases lay in between. Per the germline V gene, CDR1 is KGHSH and CDR2 is LQKENI. Sequences were obtained from blood. J is TRBJ1-2 and V is TRBV18, with D tentatively TRBD1 (5 bases). The clonotype comes from a woman under 30 with Graves' hyperthyroidism. The CDR3 protein is CASSPGATPSNYGYTS. In DNA form, the CDR3 reads TGTGCCAGCTCACCAGGGGCCACCCCGTCGAACTATGGCTACACCTCC.